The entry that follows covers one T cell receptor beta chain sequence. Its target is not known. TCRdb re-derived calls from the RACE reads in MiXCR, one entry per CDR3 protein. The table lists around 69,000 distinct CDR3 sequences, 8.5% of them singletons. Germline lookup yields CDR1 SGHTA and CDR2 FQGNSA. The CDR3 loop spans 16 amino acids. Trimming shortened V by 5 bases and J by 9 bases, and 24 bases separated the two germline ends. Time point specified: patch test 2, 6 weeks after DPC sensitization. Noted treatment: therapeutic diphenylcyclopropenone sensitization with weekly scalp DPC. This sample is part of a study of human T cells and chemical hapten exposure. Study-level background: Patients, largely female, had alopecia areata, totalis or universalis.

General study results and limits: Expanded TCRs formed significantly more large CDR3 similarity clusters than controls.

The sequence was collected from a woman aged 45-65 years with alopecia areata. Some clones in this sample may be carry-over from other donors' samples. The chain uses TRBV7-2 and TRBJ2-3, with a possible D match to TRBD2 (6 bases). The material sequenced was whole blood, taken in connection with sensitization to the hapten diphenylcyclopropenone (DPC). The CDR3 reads CASSPLPPGSGGTQYF. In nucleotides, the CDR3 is TGTGCCAGCAGCCCACTCCCCCCCGGGTCCGGAGGGACGCAGTATTTT.